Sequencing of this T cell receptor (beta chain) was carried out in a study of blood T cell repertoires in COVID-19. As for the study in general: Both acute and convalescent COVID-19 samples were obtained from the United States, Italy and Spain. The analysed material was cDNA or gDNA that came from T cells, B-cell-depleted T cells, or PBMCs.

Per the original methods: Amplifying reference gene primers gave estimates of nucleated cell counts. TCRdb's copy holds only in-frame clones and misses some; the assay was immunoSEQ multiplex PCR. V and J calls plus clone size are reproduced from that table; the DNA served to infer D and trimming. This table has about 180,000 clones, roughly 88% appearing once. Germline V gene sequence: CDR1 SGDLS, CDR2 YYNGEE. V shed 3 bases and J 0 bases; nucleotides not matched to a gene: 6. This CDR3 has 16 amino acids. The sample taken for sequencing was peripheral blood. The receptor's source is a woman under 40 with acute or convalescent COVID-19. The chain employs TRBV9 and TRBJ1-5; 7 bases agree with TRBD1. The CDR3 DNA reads TGTGCCAGCAGCGCCACCGGGACAGATAGCAATCAGCCCCAGCATTTT. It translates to CASSATGTDSNQPQHF.